These 12 T cell receptor beta chains were all obtained from the same sample, sequenced in a study of blood T cells in healthy people across ages. Combining a sample-barcoded 5' primer with a J-beta primer mix, a second PCR ran for roughly 6 to 12 cycles. TCRdb called the 5' RACE reads again in MiXCR, with one record for every CDR3 protein. In the table there are roughly 800,000 distinct CDR3 sequences, 35% to 40% of which are singletons. Sequencing was carried out using blood. Receptors originate from a man younger than 35 in good health.

DNA of the CDR3: TGCAGTGCTAGATTTAAGGGGTTTTTAGGGACTAGCAACGAGCAGTACTTC. Translating gives CSARFKGFLGTSNEQYF. The genes are TRBV20-1 and TRBJ2-7; 9 nucleotides match TRBD2. Trimming cost V 2 bases and J 5 bases; bases outside gene matches: 16. Germline V gene sequence: CDR1 DFQATT, CDR2 SNEGSKA (reference sequence). This CDR3 comprises 17 residues.

In the case of this clonotype: A read error may produce the germline difference seen at one junction end. The chain uses TRBV7-2 and TRBJ1-4; a weak D match, TRBD1 (6 bases). Germline V gives CDR1 SGHTA, CDR2 FQGNSA. CDR3 length: 15 residues. The CDR3 spells CASSNNRANNKKLFF. CDR3 DNA: TGTGCCAGCAGCAACAACAGGGCTAATAATAAAAAACTGTTTTTT.

The chain uses TRBV29-1 and TRBJ2-7, with unresolved D. The assigned J gene may be wrong: the sequence end matches TRBJ2-5 better. This CDR3 comprises 13 residues. Germline CDR1 is SQVTM and CDR2 is ANQGSEA. DNA of the CDR3: TGCAGCGCCGTAGTAAAAACCGGGGAGACCCAGTACTTC. This gives the protein CSAVVKTGETQYF.

The CDR3 region is CASSLSGTHYNEQYF. The CDR3 bases are TGTGCCAGCAGCTTAAGCGGGACCCACTACAATGAGCAGTACTTC. V gene TRBV7-9 combines with J gene TRBJ2-1; 7 bases fit TRBD2. The J call may be faulty, since TRBJ2-7 better matches the DNA end. CDR1 SEHNR and CDR2 FQNEAQ come from the germline V gene (reference sequence). The CDR3 consists of 15 residues.

This clonotype was counted only a few times. The chain recombines TRBV4-1 with TRBJ1-1; TRBD1 might be the D (6 bases). The CDR3 runs to 14 residues. Trimming took 3 bases from V and 1 from J, leaving 9 bases between them. The germline CDR1 and CDR2 sequences are MGHRA and YSYEKL. The CDR3 loop is CASSQVGANTEAFF. The DNA of the CDR3 is TGCGCCAGCAGCCAGGTGGGGGCGAACACTGAAGCTTTCTTT.

This clonotype was counted between two and nine times. The V and J genes are TRBV20-1 and TRBJ1-2, with 9 bases lining up with TRBD1. The CDR3 contains 13 residues. With 7 bases clipped from V and 5 bases from J, the junction kept 8 bases outside the gene matches. Germline CDR1 reads DFQATT; CDR2 reads SNEGSKA (reference sequence). This chain's CDR3 is CSVPGQGVYGYTF. CDR3 nucleotide sequence: TGCAGTGTTCCGGGACAGGGAGTTTATGGCTACACCTTC.

This clonotype was counted between two and nine times. This chain joins TRBV29-1 and TRBJ1-1; D possibly corresponds to TRBD1 (6 bases). CDR1 SQVTM and CDR2 ANQGSEA come from the germline V gene. The V and J ends lost 7 bases and 1 base respectively, with 13 bases between them. The CDR3 totals 13 residues. As DNA, the CDR3 is TGCAGCGCTTGGACAGAAACGAACACTGAAGCTTTCTTT. Amino acids: CSAWTETNTEAFF. Full variable domain (outside the CDR3, taken from reference TRBV29-1 and TRBJ1-1): SAVISQKPSRDICQRGTSLTIQCQVDSQVTMMFWYRQQPGQSLTLIATANQGSEATYESGFVIDKFPISRPNLTFSTLTVSNMSPEDSSIYLCSAWTETNTEAFFGQGTRLTVV.

This clonotype was seen a handful of times. The chain has TRBV2 and TRBJ1-1; TRBD1 agrees at 8 bases. CDR1 and CDR2 from the germline V gene are SNHLY and FYNNEI. Unmatched junction bases numbered 5, after V lost 6 bases and J lost 2 bases. The CDR3 spans 14 residues. CDR3 loop: CASRAGQVNTEAFF. The CDR3 DNA follows: TGTGCCAGCAGGGCGGGACAGGTAAACACTGAAGCTTTCTTT.

The chain has TRBV12-5 and TRBJ2-7; 8 positions agree with TRBD1. V lost 6 bases and J lost 7; bases outside the gene matches: 11. Per germline, CDR1 LGHNT and CDR2 FRNRAP. The CDR3 is 14 amino acids. The CDR3 protein is CASGPRTGTREQYF. CDR3 in DNA: TGTGCTAGTGGCCCTCGGACAGGGACGAGGGAGCAGTACTTC.

This clonotype was seen at least ten times. This rearrangement joins TRBV5-1 to TRBJ1-2; D call uncertain. Trimming removed 0 bases at V and 4 bases at J, with 10 bases between. The CDR3 runs to 14 residues. Germline CDR1 reads SGHRS; CDR2 reads YFSETQ. The CDR3 bases are TGCGCCAGCAGCTTGGGCGGAGAGGGCTATGGCTACACCTTC. Its protein is CASSLGGEGYGYTF.

On this clonotype: At one end the junction does not follow the germline gene, possibly because of a read error. This chain connects TRBV12-3 or TRBV12-4 to TRBJ1-5, with D perhaps TRBD1 (5 bases). The CDR3 spans 16 residues. The CDR3 DNA is TGTGCCAGCAGCCTGGGACCGAGGGTTGGCAATCGGCCCCAGCATTTT. It encodes CASSLGPRVGNRPQHF.

This chain's CDR3 is CSAAPRVTGNQPQHF. The CDR3 DNA is TGCAGTGCAGCCCCCAGAGTGACGGGCAATCAGCCCCAGCATTTT. J is TRBJ1-5 and V is TRBV20-1, with D unresolved. The germline V and J ends were trimmed by 6 bases and 2 bases, with 17 bases remaining between them. CDR1 and CDR2 from the germline V gene are DFQATT and SNEGSKA (reference sequence). CDR3 length: 15 residues.